These 32 T cell receptor beta chains were sequenced from one sample in a study of T cell responses to AZD1222 COVID-19 vaccine. Assay: immunoSEQ multiplex PCR; the TCRdb copy retains only in-frame clones and omits some. Altogether 130,000 or so clones are present, more than 65% being singletons, with the ten largest covering about 29%. The sample was peripheral blood, taken 28 days after the second AZD1222 dose. These receptors came from an adult who received the AZD1222 COVID-19 vaccine.

The V gene is TRBV5-1, the J gene TRBJ1-4, with D tentatively TRBD1 (6 bases). CDR1 is SGHRS and CDR2 is YFSETQ in the germline V gene. The CDR3 has 14 amino acids. Trimming took off 4 bases at V and 4 bases at J, with 11 bases between the two ends. The CDR3 here is CASSERGFNEKLFF. The CDR3 bases are TGCGCCAGCAGCGAGAGGGGGTTTAATGAAAAACTGTTTTTT.

The chain has TRBV15 and TRBJ1-2; 7 bases align to TRBD1. V lost 0 bases, J lost 8 bases, and 6 bases stayed unmatched. Germline loops: CDR1 LNHNV, CDR2 YYDKDF (reference sequence). The CDR3 loop spans 14 amino acids. CDR3: CATSRDRQGIGYTF. The CDR3 DNA reads as TGTGCCACCAGCAGAGATAGACAGGGCATCGGCTACACCTTC.

For this clone: Other DNA variants within this sample encode the same CDR3. The chain couples TRBV10-3 to TRBJ1-3, with D possibly being TRBD1 (5 bases). Trimming took 5 bases from V and 3 from J, leaving 11 bases between them. The length of the CDR3 is 14 residues. Per the germline V gene, CDR1 is ENHRY and CDR2 is SYGVKD. CDR3 sequence (DNA): TGTGCCATCAGTCCAGGGTTAGATGGAAACACCATATATTTT. Encoded protein: CAISPGLDGNTIYF.

In its sample, this clone was seen a few times. The CDR3 nucleotides are TGTGCCAGCGGCCCGGGACAGAACACTGAAGCTTTCTTT. As protein: CASGPGQNTEAFF. This sequence joins TRBV11-2 and TRBJ1-1; TRBD1 is a possible D gene (6 bases). V was shortened by 8 bases and J by 1 base, with 11 bases between the two germline ends. CDR1 is SGHAT and CDR2 is FQNNGV in the germline V gene. The CDR3 spans 13 residues.

V gene TRBV27 combines with J gene TRBJ2-7, with a weak D call TRBD2 (6 bases). The CDR3 has 15 amino acids. CDR1 and CDR2 (germline): MNHEY, SMNVEV (reference sequence). Trimming left V 6 bases short and J 1 base short, with 16 bases between. The CDR3 region is CASRRPASESYEQYF. The CDR3 DNA is TGTGCCAGCAGGCGCCCGGCTAGCGAATCCTACGAGCAGTACTTC.

V and J are TRBV6-5 and TRBJ1-4; TRBD1 is a possible D gene (6 bases). This CDR3 comprises 14 residues. The V gene's germline CDR1 is MNHEY and CDR2 SVGAGI. Trimming pared 7 bases from V and 4 bases from J, leaving 13 bases between. CDR3 sequence reads: CASTEGGLNEKLFF. CDR3 sequence (DNA): TGTGCCAGCACCGAGGGGGGACTTAATGAAAAACTGTTTTTT.

The chain employs TRBV7-8 and TRBJ1-2; 7 bases are a match to TRBD1. The CDR3 runs to 18 residues. The ends lost 0 bases at V and 4 bases at J; junction bases unmatched: 14. The germline V gene has CDR1 SGHVS and CDR2 FQNEAQ. CDR3 nucleotides: TGTGCCAGCAGCTTAGCTCCCAGGGGGATAGTTTTAGTCTATGGCTACACCTTC. Translation gives CASSLAPRGIVLVYGYTF.

The rearrangement joins TRBV24-1 to TRBJ2-7; possibly TRBD1 for D (6 bases). Germline lookup yields CDR1 KGHDR and CDR2 SFDVKD. The length of the CDR3 is 13 residues. Trimming pared 5 bases from V and 1 base from J, leaving 8 bases between. CDR3 in DNA: TGTGCCACCAGTGCAGGGGAGTCCTACGAGCAGTACTTC. It translates to CATSAGESYEQYF.

The genes are TRBV6-6 and TRBJ1-2, with D uncertain. The CDR3 covers 13 residues. V lost 3 bases to trimming and J lost 4 bases, with 9 bases between them. Germline V gene data show CDR1 as MNHNY and CDR2 as SVGAGI (reference sequence). This CDR3 is CASSYLSVYGYTF. CDR3 DNA: TGTGCCAGCAGTTATTTGTCAGTCTATGGCTACACCTTC.

This chain uses TRBV5-1 with TRBJ1-1, with a weak D call TRBD1 (5 bases). From germline, CDR1 is SGHRS and CDR2 YFSETQ. Between the trimmed V and J ends, which lost 4 bases and 6 bases, there was a span of 16 bases. The CDR3 sequence is 14 residues long. This chain's CDR3 is CASSPAGGRSEAFF. The CDR3 nucleotides are TGCGCCAGCAGCCCCGCCGGGGGAAGGTCTGAAGCTTTCTTT.

Only a few counts were recorded for this clone. The chain has TRBV6-2 or TRBV6-3 and TRBJ1-5; D gene uncertain. Trimming left V 6 bases short and J 5 bases short, with 11 bases between. Per germline, CDR1 MNHEY and CDR2 SVGEGT. This CDR3 comprises 13 residues. The CDR3 nucleotides read TGTGCCAGCAGCCCACAGCAGGATCAGCCCCAGCATTTT. Translating gives CASSPQQDQPQHF.

This chain connects TRBV6-4 to TRBJ1-5; the D gene is possibly TRBD1 (6 bases). Per germline, CDR1 MRHNA and CDR2 SNTAGT. This CDR3 has 17 amino acids. V was shortened by 4 bases and J by 5 bases, with 21 bases between the two germline ends. The CDR3 bases are TGTGCCAGCAGTGCCCCCCGGACAGCCCGCTTGTATCAGCCCCAGCATTTT. Protein sequence: CASSAPRTARLYQPQHF.

The CDR3 bases are TGTGCCAGCAGCTTAGCCGTAGTAAGCTTAGGGAACACTGAAGCTTTCTTT. It is translated as CASSLAVVSLGNTEAFF. The V call is TRBV7-9, the J call TRBJ1-1; D is ambiguous. With 0 bases removed from V and 1 base from J, the gap between germline ends came to 15 bases. The CDR3 consists of 17 residues. Germline values: CDR1 SEHNR, CDR2 FQNEAQ (reference sequence).

This sequence joins TRBV28 and TRBJ2-5; TRBD2 matches 7 bases. V gave up 6 bases and J gave up 2 bases; unmatched junction bases: 6. This CDR3 spans 14 amino acids. Germline V gene lookup returns CDR1 MDHEN and CDR2 SYDVKM. The CDR3 spells CASSSVGGQETQYF. For the CDR3, the DNA is TGTGCCAGCAGCTCAGTCGGGGGGCAAGAGACCCAGTACTTC.

The chain has TRBV19 and TRBJ2-7; 8 bases map to TRBD1. V lost 3 bases and J lost 5; bases outside the gene matches: 12. There are 16 residues in the CDR3. From germline, CDR1 is LNHDA and CDR2 SQIVND (reference sequence). The CDR3 nucleotides read TGTGCCAGTAGTATTACGGGGACAGGAACCCACCACGAGCAGTACTTC. Translation: CASSITGTGTHHEQYF.

This chain joins TRBV15 and TRBJ1-4; D unclear. With 0 bases removed from V and 5 bases from J, the gap between germline ends came to 4 bases. The CDR3 runs 13 residues. The germline V gene encodes CDR1 LNHNV and CDR2 YYDKDF (reference sequence). The CDR3 DNA sequence: TGTGCCACCAGCAGAGACAGGAATGAAAAACTGTTTTTT. Translated, it gives CATSRDRNEKLFF.

The V and J genes are TRBV6-4 and TRBJ1-6; D uncertain. This CDR3 has 13 amino acids. V was pared by 3 bases and J by 9 bases, with 9 bases between. CDR1 is MRHNA, CDR2 SNTAGT, per germline. The CDR3 sequence is CASSEEIFSPLHF. The CDR3 DNA follows: TGTGCCAGCAGTGAGGAGATCTTTTCACCCCTCCACTTT.

In its sample, this clone was seen once. This sequence joins TRBV5-1 and TRBJ1-2, with 9 positions matching TRBD1. J was trimmed by 3 bases and V by 4 bases; bases with no gene match: 4. The CDR3 has 14 amino acids. Germline V CDR1 and CDR2: SGHRS, YFSETQ. CDR3 sequence reads: CASSTGTGYYGYTF. The CDR3 DNA follows: TGCGCCAGCAGCACCGGGACAGGGTACTATGGCTACACCTTC.

This chain joins TRBV9 and TRBJ2-3; D assignment may be TRBD1 or TRBD2 (5 bases each). The CDR3 is 14 residues long. Germline V gene sequence: CDR1 SGDLS, CDR2 YYNGEE. V was shortened by 0 bases and J by 4 bases, with 9 bases between the two germline ends. CDR3 region: CASSVGGLADTQYF. For the CDR3, the DNA is TGTGCCAGCAGCGTAGGGGGGTTGGCAGATACGCAGTATTTT.

This clone has just a few counts. This chain joins TRBV5-1 and TRBJ2-3; D gene ambiguous. The CDR3 spans 15 residues. Trimming removed 0 bases at V and 4 bases at J, with 12 bases between. Germline V gives CDR1 SGHRS, CDR2 YFSETQ. As DNA, the CDR3 is TGCGCCAGCAGCTTGGGTCTAGTTGTGGCAGATACGCAGTATTTT. This gives the protein CASSLGLVVADTQYF.

This rearrangement joins TRBV25-1 to TRBJ1-5, with D unclear. V shed 4 bases and J shed 1 base, with 8 bases lying between them. Per the germline V gene, CDR1 is MGHDK and CDR2 is SYGVNS. The CDR3 spans 14 residues. The CDR3 region is CASSGRDSNQPQHF. Written as DNA, the CDR3 is TGTGCCAGCAGTGGGAGAGACAGCAATCAGCCCCAGCATTTT.

The chain recombines TRBV12-3 or TRBV12-4 with TRBJ1-2; D is unclear. This CDR3 has 13 residues. The germline V and J ends were trimmed by 3 bases and 5 bases, with 10 bases remaining between them. CDR3 in amino acids: CASSFGDGYGYTF. As DNA, the CDR3 is TGTGCCAGCAGTTTTGGTGACGGGTATGGCTACACCTTC.

CDR3 protein: CASSQSRNEQFF. The CDR3 DNA reads as TGCGCCAGCAGCCAAAGCCGAAATGAGCAGTTCTTC. This rearrangement joins TRBV4-1 to TRBJ2-1; D call uncertain. The CDR3 extends over 12 amino acids. Germline V gives CDR1 MGHRA, CDR2 YSYEKL. The V end was cut by 2 bases, the J end by 7 bases, with 6 bases between.

The chain has TRBV27 and TRBJ1-1; the D gene is possibly TRBD1 (5 bases). Germline V gene data show CDR1 as MNHEY and CDR2 as SMNVEV (reference sequence). The CDR3 sequence is 14 residues long. Trimming removed 5 bases at V and 4 bases at J, with 14 bases between. CDR3 nucleotides: TGTGCCAGCAGTCCCTGGAGGGGAGGCACTGAAGCTTTCTTT. Amino acids: CASSPWRGGTEAFF.

V and J are TRBV28 and TRBJ1-4; TRBD1 aligns across 7 bases. The V and J ends lost 6 bases and 6 bases, in that order; junction bases with no gene match: 10. Germline loops: CDR1 MDHEN, CDR2 SYDVKM. CDR3 length: 15 amino acids. CDR3 in DNA: TGTGCCAGCAGCGCCCCCTGGCAGGGGGATGAAAAACTGTTTTTT. The encoded protein is CASSAPWQGDEKLFF.

V is TRBV7-8 and J is TRBJ1-5; D not resolved. Looked up from germline, CDR1 is SGHVS and CDR2 is FQNEAQ. The CDR3 runs to 16 residues. The ends were cut back, 5 bases at V and 1 base at J, with 15 bases in the middle. DNA for the CDR3: TGTGCCAGCAGCCAAGGCCCCCTGGTCAGCAATCAGCCCCAGCATTTT. Amino acids: CASSQGPLVSNQPQHF.

This clone was found once. The chain recombines TRBV9 with TRBJ2-1; no clear D. V was clipped by 2 bases and J by 6 bases, with 9 bases between them. Germline V gene lookup returns CDR1 SGDLS and CDR2 YYNGEE. This CDR3 is 13 amino acids long. The CDR3 region is CASSVSPLNEQFF. The DNA for the CDR3 is TGTGCCAGCAGCGTTAGTCCGCTCAATGAGCAGTTCTTC.

This sequence joins TRBV5-5 and TRBJ2-7; D is uncertain. Trimming stripped 3 bases from V and 2 bases from J, with 15 bases between. This CDR3 has 15 residues. Germline V gene lookup returns CDR1 SGHKS and CDR2 YYEKEE (reference sequence). The CDR3 DNA follows: TGTGCCAGCAGCTCGAGGTACACCTACACCTACGAGCAGTACTTC. Its protein product is CASSSRYTYTYEQYF.

This clone turned up a few times. The chain has TRBV5-1 and TRBJ1-2; tentatively, D is TRBD1 (5 bases). The V end lost 2 bases, the J end lost 5 bases, and 10 bases lay between the germline ends. The germline CDR1 and CDR2 sequences are SGHRS and YFSETQ. The CDR3 spans 13 residues. DNA for the CDR3: TGCGCCAGCAGCTTACGAGGGGATTATGGCTACACCTTC. It translates to CASSLRGDYGYTF.

The V and J genes are TRBV6-5 and TRBJ1-6; 9 bases map to TRBD1. The CDR3 has 15 amino acids. CDR1 and CDR2 (germline): MNHEY, SVGAGI. V was pared by 6 bases and J by 7 bases, with 7 bases of the junction left unmatched. The CDR3 sequence: CASSSQDRGNSPLHF. The CDR3 bases are TGTGCCAGCAGCTCCCAGGACAGGGGAAATTCACCCCTCCACTTT.

The chain has TRBV11-3 and TRBJ2-7, with 9 bases fitting TRBD1. Trimming cost V 10 bases and J 3 bases; bases outside gene matches: 7. CDR1 SGHNT and CDR2 YENEEA come from the germline V gene. The CDR3 consists of 13 residues. Written as DNA, the CDR3 is TGTGCCACGTCCGCGGGACAGGGCTACGAGCAGTACTTC. Translation gives CATSAGQGYEQYF.

The chain links TRBV5-1 to TRBJ2-2; D is possibly TRBD2 (6 bases). This CDR3 spans 14 amino acids. The V end lost 7 bases, the J end lost 4 bases, and 14 bases lay between the germline ends. Germline V gene sequence: CDR1 SGHRS, CDR2 YFSETQ. CDR3 amino acids: CASCRRGGTGELFF. The CDR3, as DNA: TGCGCCAGCTGCCGCCGGGGAGGCACCGGGGAGCTGTTTTTT.